One and the same sample provided the 27 T cell receptor beta chains below, sequenced in a study of regulatory T cells in long-lasting Graves disease. Time point specified: newly diagnosed GD, antithyroid drugs for less than 3 months. Researchers made the TCR library from RNA that was extracted from PBMCs. With iRepertoire HTBI primers and Arm-PCR of CDR3 regions, TCR beta libraries were built. TCRdb re-called the multiplex PCR reads with MiXCR, one entry per CDR3 protein. This table holds hundreds of thousands of distinct CDR3 sequences, about 16% found once. The sample was also linked to a second study, of T cells in Graves' hyperthyroidism and ophthalmopathy.

Sequences were derived from peripheral blood mononuclear cells (PBMCs), sampled at new diagnosis, from a patient treated with antithyroid drugs. The receptors were sampled from a woman aged 25 to 45 with Graves disease.

This clonotype was seen many times. The V gene is TRBV28, the J gene TRBJ1-1, with TRBD1 matching 8 bases. The CDR3 extends over 13 amino acids. Germline V gene data show CDR1 as MDHEN and CDR2 as SYDVKM. Losses at the gene ends were 4 bases for V and 6 bases for J; bases not matched to a gene: 4. The CDR3 sequence is CASSYRGVAEAFF. The CDR3 DNA is TGTGCCAGCAGTTACAGGGGGGTTGCTGAAGCTTTCTTT.

This clonotype was observed at least ten times. The rearrangement links TRBV12-3 or TRBV12-4 to TRBJ2-7; no reliable D call. V shed 2 bases and J shed 3 bases, with 14 bases lying between them. The CDR3 has 15 residues. The CDR3 nucleotides are TGTGCCAGCAGTTTAAGTTTGGGATCCCTCTACGAGCAGTACTTC. Encoded protein: CASSLSLGSLYEQYF.

This clonotype occurred a few times. DNA of the CDR3: TGTGCCAGCAGCCCACCCCAGGGCACCTACGAGCAGTACTTC. This encodes CASSPPQGTYEQYF. This chain connects TRBV5-6 to TRBJ2-7, with a weak D call TRBD1 (5 bases). Trimming pared 4 bases from V and 2 bases from J, leaving 13 bases between. This CDR3 has 14 residues. From germline, CDR1 is SGHDT and CDR2 YYEEEE.

This clonotype turned up a few times. The chain employs TRBV28 and TRBJ2-4, with 7 bases aligning to TRBD1. From germline, CDR1 is MDHEN and CDR2 SYDVKM. This CDR3 has 14 residues. V shed 5 bases, J shed 8 bases, and the junction held 9 bases outside the gene matches. The CDR3 sequence is CASSPRQGLHIQYF. The DNA of the CDR3 is TGTGCCAGCAGTCCCCGACAGGGTTTACACATTCAGTACTTC.

This clonotype was counted only a few times. V and J are TRBV6-1 and TRBJ2-5; 9 positions match TRBD1. Germline V gene data show CDR1 as MNHNS and CDR2 as SASEGT. The CDR3 is made up of 15 amino acids. Trimming removed 5 bases from V and 5 bases from J; junction bases left unmatched: 9. CDR3 nucleotide sequence: TGTGCCAGCAGTACCACGGGACAGGGCCGGGAGACCCAGTACTTC. It translates to CASSTTGQGRETQYF.

Many counts were recorded for this clonotype. This chain connects TRBV28 to TRBJ2-5; D possibly corresponds to TRBD1 (6 bases). Trimming left V 5 bases short and J 1 base short, with 20 bases between. Germline V gene lookup returns CDR1 MDHEN and CDR2 SYDVKM. The CDR3 runs 17 residues. CDR3 loop: CASSPPRSTGTQETQYF. CDR3 DNA: TGTGCCAGCAGTCCACCTCGCTCGACAGGCACCCAAGAGACCCAGTACTTC.

In this sample, this clonotype turned up many times. The rearrangement joins TRBV28 to TRBJ2-7; D is unresolved. CDR3 length equals 16 residues. Trimming shortened V by 6 bases and J by 0 bases, and 18 bases separated the two germline ends. Germline V lookup: CDR1 MDHEN, CDR2 SYDVKM. The CDR3 spells CASRPSQAISSYEQYF. Here the CDR3 DNA reads TGTGCCAGCAGACCTTCTCAGGCGATTAGCTCCTACGAGCAGTACTTC.

There are many counts of this clonotype. V usage is TRBV7-9 and J usage is TRBJ2-3; no clear D. Trimming cost V 3 bases and J 6 bases, with 13 bases left between them. Germline CDR1 is SEHNR and CDR2 is FQNEAQ (reference sequence). The CDR3 is 14 residues long. The CDR3 bases are TGTGCCAGCAGCTTTACTCCATCGGCGGATACGCAGTATTTT. This encodes CASSFTPSADTQYF.

This clonotype has a count of ten or more. The V and J genes are TRBV7-6 and TRBJ2-7; D possibly corresponds to TRBD2 (6 bases). The germline V and J ends were trimmed by 0 bases and 4 bases, with 13 bases remaining between them. The CDR3 runs to 15 residues. Germline lookup yields CDR1 SGHVS and CDR2 FNYEAQ. CDR3 sequence: CASSLAEGDGYEQYF. DNA for the CDR3: TGTGCCAGCAGCTTAGCGGAGGGTGATGGTTACGAGCAGTACTTC. The whole variable domain, remainder taken from reference TRBV7-6 and TRBJ2-7, is GAGVSQSPRYKVTKRGQDVALRCDPISGHVSLYWYRQALGQGPEFLTYFNYEAQQDKSGLPNDRFSAERPEGSISTLTIQRTEQRDSAMYRCASSLAEGDGYEQYFGPGTRLTVT.

This clonotype came up many times. The chain links TRBV28 to TRBJ2-2; the D call may be TRBD1 or TRBD2 (5 bases each). There are 16 residues in the CDR3. The V gene lost 4 bases and the J gene lost 5 bases, with 17 bases spanning the gap. Germline lookup yields CDR1 MDHEN and CDR2 SYDVKM. The CDR3 region has the DNA TGTGCCAGCAGTTCCCCGGGCAAGGGGAGTACCGGGGAGCTGTTTTTT. It encodes CASSSPGKGSTGELFF.

This clonotype was recorded at least ten times. The chain employs TRBV28 and TRBJ2-7; D is ambiguous. Germline V lookup: CDR1 MDHEN, CDR2 SYDVKM. There are 12 residues in the CDR3. V was shortened by 3 bases and J by 2 bases, with 5 bases between the two germline ends. In DNA, the CDR3 is TGTGCCAGCAGTTTTGCGGCCTACGAGCAGTACTTC. Translated, it gives CASSFAAYEQYF.

J is TRBJ1-5 and V is TRBV28, with 9 bases identical to TRBD1. The CDR3 covers 15 residues. Germline V gives CDR1 MDHEN, CDR2 SYDVKM. V shed 8 bases, J shed 4 bases, and the junction held 9 bases outside the gene matches. In DNA, the CDR3 is TGTGCCAGCGGACCGGACAGGGGTGCGAATCAGCCCCAGCATTTT. Protein sequence: CASGPDRGANQPQHF. Based on the CDR3 plus reference TRBV28 and TRBJ1-5, the full variable domain is DVKVTQSSRYLVKRTGEKVFLECVQDMDHENMFWYRQDPGLGLRLIYFSYDVKMKEKGDIPEGYSVSREKKERFSLILESASTNQTSMYLCASGPDRGANQPQHFGDGTRLSIL.

This clonotype has only a few counts. J is TRBJ2-4 and V is TRBV24-1; a weak D match, TRBD1 (6 bases). Deletions cut 9 bases from V and 0 bases from J, with 23 bases between. The CDR3 length is 18 residues. Looked up from germline, CDR1 is KGHDR and CDR2 is SFDVKD. The DNA of the CDR3 is TGTGCCACCCACCGACCAGGTTTGGGGGCACTAGCCAAAAACATTCAGTACTTC. It codes for CATHRPGLGALAKNIQYF.

This clonotype has only a few counts. Sequence at one end of the junction differs from germline and may be a read error. The genes are TRBV11-2 and TRBJ2-5, with 8 positions matching TRBD2. Germline values: CDR1 SGHAT, CDR2 FQNNGV. This CDR3 has 14 residues. CDR3 region: CASSQVTGGETQYF. The CDR3 nucleotides are TGCGCCAGCAGCCAGGTGACGGGAGGGGAGACCCAGTACTTC.

Note on this clonotype: Being one base from a much bigger clone, this may be a read error. V is TRBV6-2 or TRBV6-3 and J is TRBJ2-1; TRBD1 matches at 7 bases. This CDR3 is 16 amino acids long. V was pared by 8 bases and J by 6 bases, with 16 bases of the junction left unmatched. CDR1 MNHEY and CDR2 SVGEGT come from the germline V gene. The CDR3 nucleotides read TGTGCCAGCGGTGCATCCGGGACAGTTATCGGCAATGAGCAGTTCTTC. Translating it yields CASGASGTVIGNEQFF.

The V and J genes are TRBV19 and TRBJ1-1; D call uncertain. Trimming stripped 9 bases from V and 5 bases from J, with 16 bases between. The CDR3 loop spans 13 amino acids. Germline CDR1 is LNHDA and CDR2 is SQIVND (reference sequence). DNA of the CDR3: TGTGCCAGCGACCGGTCGGGTCGTACTGAAGCTTTCTTT. Protein sequence: CASDRSGRTEAFF.

The table lists this clonotype with many counts. This rearrangement joins TRBV2 to TRBJ1-5, with D possibly TRBD1 on 5 matching bases. The CDR3 consists of 14 residues. The V gene lost 6 bases and the J gene lost 5 bases, with 14 bases spanning the gap. In germline, CDR1 is SNHLY, CDR2 FYNNEI. The CDR3 region is CASSSRAGYQPQHF. The CDR3 nucleotides are TGTGCCAGCAGCAGCAGGGCGGGATATCAGCCCCAGCATTTT.

This clonotype was observed at least ten times. The rearrangement joins TRBV5-6 to TRBJ1-2; D not certain. Deletions cut 5 bases from V and 8 bases from J, with 16 bases between. Germline loops: CDR1 SGHDT, CDR2 YYEEEE. The CDR3 extends over 13 amino acids. This chain's CDR3 is CASRSPPFRGYTF. CDR3 nucleotides: TGTGCCAGCAGGTCGCCTCCTTTTCGGGGCTACACCTTC.

This clonotype appeared many times. The gene calls are TRBV12-3 or TRBV12-4 and TRBJ1-1, with 8 positions matching TRBD1. The CDR3 is 15 residues long. With 4 bases clipped from V and 4 bases from J, the junction kept 8 bases outside the gene matches. Written as DNA, the CDR3 is TGTGCCAGCAGTTGGGCAGGGGGCGCGAGCACTGAAGCTTTCTTT. Translating it yields CASSWAGGASTEAFF.

This clonotype has at least ten counts. This chain uses TRBV3-1 with TRBJ1-1; D is perhaps TRBD1 (5 bases). Germline V lookup: CDR1 LGHDT, CDR2 YNNKEL (reference sequence). There are 14 residues in the CDR3. The ends were cut back, 1 base at V and 6 bases at J, with 12 bases in the middle. The CDR3 protein is CASSQGGSTSEAFF. CDR3 DNA sequence: TGTGCCAGCAGCCAAGGGGGCAGTACGTCTGAAGCTTTCTTT.

For the CDR3, the DNA is TGTGCCAGCAGTGAAGGGGTCGACTATGAAAAACTGTTTTTT. This encodes CASSEGVDYEKLFF. The J gene is TRBJ1-4, the V gene TRBV6-1; no clear D. Germline loops: CDR1 MNHNS, CDR2 SASEGT. This CDR3 is built from 14 residues. The V end was cut by 1 base, the J end by 6 bases, with 9 bases between.

The chain employs TRBV24-1 and TRBJ2-7, with D hard to call. CDR1 is KGHDR and CDR2 is SFDVKD in the germline V gene. The CDR3 runs to 15 residues. V shed 5 bases and J shed 2 bases, with 15 bases lying between them. CDR3 region: CATSGNSGNTYEQYF. The CDR3 DNA reads TGTGCCACCAGTGGCAATTCTGGCAATACCTACGAGCAGTACTTC.

This clonotype appeared many times. The chain couples TRBV2 to TRBJ2-3; D possibly uses TRBD1 or TRBD2 (5 bases each). The CDR3 length is 14 residues. Germline CDR1 reads SNHLY; CDR2 reads FYNNEI. Trimming took 9 bases from V and 1 from J, leaving 14 bases between them. CDR3 sequence: CASVAVGGTDTQYF. The CDR3 coding sequence is TGTGCCAGTGTAGCCGTGGGGGGCACAGATACGCAGTATTTT. Full variable domain (rest looked up from reference TRBV2 and TRBJ2-3): EPEVTQTPSHQVTQMGQEVILRCVPISNHLYFYWYRQILGQKVEFLVSFYNNEISEKSEIFDDQFSVERPDGSNFTLKIRSTKLEDSAMYFCASVAVGGTDTQYFGPGTRLTVL.

J is TRBJ1-3 and V is TRBV7-8; D is unclear. Germline V lookup: CDR1 SGHVS, CDR2 FQNEAQ. The V end lost 2 bases, the J end lost 2 bases, and 19 bases lay between the germline ends. The CDR3 covers 18 residues. CDR3 DNA: TGTGCCAGCAGCTTAAAAAGGAGTCAAGCAATACCTGGAAACACCATATATTTT. Translated, it gives CASSLKRSQAIPGNTIYF.

Details on this clonotype: Since a far larger clone is one base different, this is likely a read error. V usage is TRBV2 and J usage is TRBJ2-1, with D perhaps matching TRBD1 (6 bases). The CDR3 sequence is 17 residues long. The V gene lost 6 bases and the J gene lost 5 bases, with 23 bases spanning the gap. Germline V gene lookup returns CDR1 SNHLY and CDR2 FYNNEI. The CDR3 reads CASSSDGDMESDNEQFF. The CDR3 DNA reads TGTGCCAGCAGCTCAGACGGGGACATGGAAAGCGACAATGAGCAGTTCTTC. Full variable domain (outside the CDR3, taken from reference TRBV2 and TRBJ2-1): EPEVTQTPSHQVTQMGQEVILRCVPISNHLYFYWYRQILGQKVEFLVSFYNNEISEKSEIFDDQFSVERPDGSNFTLKIRSTKLEDSAMYFCASSSDGDMESDNEQFFGPGTRLTVL.

This clonotype has ten or more counts. This chain links TRBV29-1 with TRBJ2-7; D gene unclear. With 4 bases removed from V and 1 base from J, the gap between germline ends came to 11 bases. This CDR3 is 13 amino acids long. The V gene's germline CDR1 is SQVTM and CDR2 ANQGSEA. CDR3 DNA: TGCAGCGTTGGAGAATCAGATTCCTACGAGCAGTACTTC. This gives the protein CSVGESDSYEQYF.

The gene calls are TRBV2 and TRBJ2-7; no firm D call. The CDR3 extends over 15 amino acids. CDR1 is SNHLY, CDR2 FYNNEI, per germline. Trimming removed 7 bases at V and 0 bases at J, with 16 bases between. In DNA form, the CDR3 reads TGTGCCAGCAAGAGGAGCTTCTCGGGCTCCTACGAGCAGTACTTC. It yields the protein CASKRSFSGSYEQYF.